This T cell receptor (beta chain) was identified in a study of PD-1 blockade in classical Hodgkin lymphoma. Generated by immunoSEQ multiplex PCR, the TCRdb table keeps only in-frame clones and is missing some. The sample holds around 20,000 clones; under 85% are singletons and the top ten take 15% to 20%. Documented time point: cycle 4 day 1 (C4D1), after less than 7 weeks of nivolumab. Every patient relapsed after autologous stem cell transplantation, and brentuximab vedotin exposure varied. Of note for this clone: Its antigen is unknown.

Study conclusions and caveats: The causes of the repertoire differences, possibly disease activity or prior therapy, remain undefined. Newly diagnosed and completely responding patients shared comparable baseline diversity.

The material was peripheral blood mononuclear cells (PBMCs), obtained before the fourth cycle of nivolumab. The receptor was derived from a human donor with classical Hodgkin lymphoma.

The CDR3 DNA follows: TGTGCCAGCGGGGAGGTCTACTATGGCTACACCTTC. Protein sequence: CASGEVYYGYTF. The chain links TRBV6-5 to TRBJ1-2; D remains ambiguous. Germline values: CDR1 MNHEY, CDR2 SVGAGI. This CDR3 has 12 residues. V dropped 8 bases and J dropped 3 bases, with 10 bases sitting between them.